The 17 T cell receptor beta chains below come from one sample, sequenced in a study of response to subunit inactivated influenza vaccine. TCRdb reprocessed the RT-PCR reads with MiXCR, giving one entry per CDR3 protein. Here the sample spans about 240,000 distinct CDR3 sequences, more than 10% being singletons. The sample consisted of non-naive T cells sorted from PBMCs, taken about 14 days before vaccination. The receptors were gathered from a man aged 50-60 years who received an inactivated influenza vaccine.

This clonotype was recorded many times. Relative to the germline gene, one junction end is altered; a read error may explain this. The rearrangement uses TRBV7-9 and TRBJ1-6; TRBD1 aligns across 7 bases. Germline assignment: CDR1 SEHNR and CDR2 FQNEAQ (reference sequence). This CDR3 contains 17 residues. The DNA for the CDR3 is TGTGCCAGCAGCCATGGGACAGTGACCCCCTATGATTCACCCCTCCACTTT. It yields the protein CASSHGTVTPYDSPLHF.

This clonotype was seen many times. This chain joins TRBV10-3 and TRBJ2-1; D not certain. There are 11 residues in the CDR3. Trimming left V 3 bases short and J 5 bases short, with 2 bases between. CDR1 ENHRY and CDR2 SYGVKD come from the germline V gene. The DNA of the CDR3 is TGTGCCATCAGTGAAGACAATGAGCAGTTCTTC. Translating gives CAISEDNEQFF.

CDR3 bases: TGTGCCAGCAGCTTACTCGAAGCTTTCTTT. Amino acid sequence: CASSLLEAFF. The rearrangement uses TRBV7-9 and TRBJ1-1, with D hard to call. Per the germline V gene, CDR1 is SEHNR and CDR2 is FQNEAQ (reference sequence). CDR3 size: 10 residues. The ends were cut back, 2 bases at V and 8 bases at J, with 3 bases in the middle.

This clonotype was picked up a small number of times. The V and J genes are TRBV4-1 and TRBJ1-2; TRBD1 might be the D (5 bases). The CDR3 covers 18 residues. Germline values: CDR1 MGHRA, CDR2 YSYEKL. V lost 0 bases and J lost 4, with 21 bases in between. The CDR3 here is CASSQDMSVQGSLYGYTF. The CDR3, as DNA: TGCGCCAGCAGCCAAGATATGTCCGTGCAGGGATCCCTCTATGGCTACACCTTC.

This clonotype has more than one count but fewer than ten. This chain connects TRBV12-3 or TRBV12-4 to TRBJ2-5; D possibly corresponds to TRBD2 (6 bases). The V and J ends lost 3 bases and 5 bases respectively, with 13 bases between them. The CDR3 sequence is 14 residues long. The CDR3 bases are TGTGCCAGCAGTTTTTCAGCGGGCATGGAGACCCAGTACTTC. Amino acids: CASSFSAGMETQYF.

This clonotype has a handful of counts. J is TRBJ2-1 and V is TRBV28; 8 bases map to TRBD2. Germline lookup yields CDR1 MDHEN and CDR2 SYDVKM. V dropped 6 bases and J dropped 8; count of bases not matched to a gene: 15. The CDR3 has 16 residues. CDR3 nucleotide sequence: TGTGCCAGCAGCCAAGGCTCTGGACTAGCTGTCCATGAGCAGTTCTTC. The encoded protein is CASSQGSGLAVHEQFF. Drawing the rest from reference TRBV28 and TRBJ2-1, the complete variable domain is DVKVTQSSRYLVKRTGEKVFLECVQDMDHENMFWYRQDPGLGLRLIYFSYDVKMKEKGDIPEGYSVSREKKERFSLILESASTNQTSMYLCASSQGSGLAVHEQFFGPGTRLTVL.

In its sample, this clonotype was seen a few times. V and J are TRBV4-2 and TRBJ2-2, with D possibly matching TRBD2 (6 bases). CDR1 LGHNA and CDR2 YNFKEQ come from the germline V gene. This CDR3 has 15 residues. Trimming shortened V by 1 base and J by 1 base, and 7 bases separated the two germline ends. The CDR3 region is CASSQAEGNTGELFF. In DNA form, the CDR3 reads TGTGCCAGCAGCCAAGCGGAGGGGAACACCGGGGAGCTGTTTTTT.

This rearrangement joins TRBV14 to TRBJ2-1; a weak D match, TRBD2 (7 bases). Germline lookup yields CDR1 SGHDN and CDR2 FVKESK. V was trimmed by 4 bases and J by 10 bases, leaving 17 bases between them. CDR3 length equals 14 residues. The CDR3 DNA sequence: TGTGCCAGCAGCCTCCTAGGGGGGGCGGGGGAGCAGTTCTTC. Residues: CASSLLGGAGEQFF.

This clonotype showed up just a few times. This rearrangement joins TRBV12-3 or TRBV12-4 to TRBJ2-5, with D possibly being TRBD1 (6 bases). This CDR3 has 13 residues. V lost 9 bases and J 1 base, leaving 12 bases between the germline ends. The CDR3: CASTGGPQETQYF. The CDR3, as DNA: TGTGCCAGTACTGGGGGCCCCCAAGAGACCCAGTACTTC.

This clonotype occurred many times. The chain combines TRBV3-1 with TRBJ1-2; no reliable D call. CDR1 is LGHDT, CDR2 YNNKEL, per germline (reference sequence). Trimming removed 1 base from V and 8 bases from J, with 5 bases in between. The CDR3 runs to 11 residues. CDR3 sequence reads: CASSQGNGYTF. In DNA, the CDR3 is TGTGCCAGCAGCCAAGGGAACGGCTACACCTTC. The full variable domain, with the rest looked up from reference TRBV3-1 and TRBJ1-2, is DTAVSQTPKYLVTQMGNDKSIKCEQNLGHDTMYWYKQDSKKFLKIMFSYNNKELIINETVPNRFSPKSPDKAHLNLHINSLELGDSAVYFCASSQGNGYTFGSGTRLTVV.

This clonotype was counted ten times or more. The J gene is TRBJ1-1, the V gene TRBV27; D remains unclear. CDR3 length equals 14 residues. Trimming stripped 3 bases from V and 3 bases from J, with 11 bases between. Germline V CDR1 and CDR2: MNHEY, SMNVEV (reference sequence). Here the CDR3 DNA reads TGTGCCAGCAGTTTGTTGGGTGGGGACACTGAAGCTTTCTTT. This encodes CASSLLGGDTEAFF.

The sample holds a few counts of this clonotype. The chain uses TRBV6-1 and TRBJ2-7; D may be TRBD2 (7 bases). Germline CDR1 and CDR2: MNHNS and SASEGT. The CDR3 consists of 15 residues. The V gene lost 7 bases and the J gene lost 6 bases, with 22 bases spanning the gap. Here the CDR3 DNA reads TGTGCCAGCACCGTCGTAGGGGGGGCGAAGGGCGAGCAGTACTTC. Translated, it gives CASTVVGGAKGEQYF.

A single count supports this clonotype. This chain links TRBV5-4 with TRBJ2-3, with 13 nucleotides matching TRBD2. Germline trimming cut 0 bases from V and 2 bases from J; bases unmatched to any gene: 6. The CDR3 sequence is 18 residues long. CDR1 and CDR2 (germline): SGHNT, YYREEE (reference sequence). The CDR3 loop reads CASSLGLAGGRYTDTQYF. The CDR3 DNA sequence: TGTGCCAGCAGCTTGGGACTAGCGGGAGGTCGCTACACAGATACGCAGTATTTT.

This clonotype was observed at least ten times. J is TRBJ2-7 and V is TRBV20-1; TRBD2 might be the D (6 bases). Per the germline V gene, CDR1 is DFQATT and CDR2 is SNEGSKA (reference sequence). The CDR3 is 15 amino acids. V lost 3 bases and J lost 4, with 19 bases in between. CDR3 amino acids: CSARKRRREKYEQYF. In DNA form, the CDR3 reads TGCAGTGCTAGGAAGAGGAGGAGGGAAAAATACGAGCAGTACTTC.

Only a few counts were recorded for this clonotype. The chain combines TRBV11-2 with TRBJ2-7; weak D call: TRBD1 (6 bases). Germline-derived CDR1 and CDR2 are SGHAT and FQNNGV. V was shortened by 5 bases and J by 7 bases, with 18 bases between the two germline ends. The CDR3 is 14 residues long. The chain's CDR3 is CASSVTLGASEQYF. In nucleotides, the CDR3 is TGTGCCAGCAGCGTCACATTGGGGGCGTCAGAGCAGTACTTC.

The chain links TRBV4-2 to TRBJ2-3, with a tentative D call TRBD2 (6 bases). Trimming removed 0 bases from V and 4 bases from J, with 11 bases in between. The germline CDR1 and CDR2 sequences are LGHNA and YNFKEQ. The length of the CDR3 is 15 residues. The CDR3 loop reads CASSQDRRAADTQYF. The CDR3, as DNA: TGTGCCAGCAGCCAAGATCGGAGGGCCGCAGATACGCAGTATTTT.

The chain combines TRBV28 with TRBJ2-5, with 8 bases identical to TRBD1. Germline trimming cut 6 bases from V and 6 bases from J; bases unmatched to any gene: 9. The germline gives CDR1 MDHEN, CDR2 SYDVKM. The CDR3 length is 14 residues. The CDR3 DNA is TGTGCCAGCAGCGGACAGGGAGGAAGCCAGACCCAGTACTTC. As protein: CASSGQGGSQTQYF.